This TCR beta chain was identified in a study of lymphopenia after photon versus proton radiotherapy. Notes on the study in general: Oligoclonal CD8+ Temra expansion after nadir drove photon patients' diversity drop. Better survival with proton therapy was suggested as possible, not demonstrated. Proton therapy kept repertoires fairly stable, unlike photons, which gained effector/memory cells. Post-nadir TCR diversity decline inversely tracked overall survival among those who died.

This clone was seen more than once but under ten times. What it binds is unknown. CDR3 length: 16 amino acids. The germline CDR1 and CDR2 sequences are SGHTA and FQGTGA. V lost 0 bases, J lost 5 bases, and 6 bases stayed unmatched. TCRdb keeps only in-frame clones here, not all; method: immunoSEQ multiplex PCR. This table holds roughly 58,000 clones, about nine tenths found once. The V call is TRBV7-3, the J call TRBJ2-1; TRBD2 matches at 8 bases. The specimen comprised peripheral blood, sampled from a patient treated with proton-based radiotherapy. This TCR was recovered from a man of 80 years or more with esophageal cancer. The CDR3 nucleotides read TGTGCCAGCAGCTTAACGTCCGGCGGGGGGAACAATGAGCAGTTCTTC. Amino acid sequence: CASSLTSGGGNNEQFF.